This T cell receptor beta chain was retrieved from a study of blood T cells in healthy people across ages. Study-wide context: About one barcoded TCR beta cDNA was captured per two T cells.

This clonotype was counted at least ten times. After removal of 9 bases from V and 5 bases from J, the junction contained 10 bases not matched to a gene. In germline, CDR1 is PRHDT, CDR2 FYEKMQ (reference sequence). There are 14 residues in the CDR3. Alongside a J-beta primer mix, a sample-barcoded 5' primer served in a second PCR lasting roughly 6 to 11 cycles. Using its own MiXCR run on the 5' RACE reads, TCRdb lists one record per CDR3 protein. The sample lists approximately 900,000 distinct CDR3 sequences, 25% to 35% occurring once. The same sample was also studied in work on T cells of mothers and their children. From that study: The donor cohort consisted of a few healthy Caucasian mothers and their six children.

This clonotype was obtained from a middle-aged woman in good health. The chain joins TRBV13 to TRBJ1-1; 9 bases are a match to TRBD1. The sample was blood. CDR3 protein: CASSLGQGRTEAFF. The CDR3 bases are TGTGCCAGTAGTCTTGGACAGGGGCGAACTGAAGCTTTCTTT.